These 29 T cell receptor beta chains came from one sample sequenced in a study of breast tumors, draining lymph nodes, adjacent tissues. TCRdb independently ran MiXCR on the multiplex PCR reads; one entry per CDR3 protein. The sample records approximately 300,000 distinct CDR3 sequences, 30% being singletons. Axillary draining lymph nodes of breast cancer patients supplied the node samples. The sequenced sample was axillary lymph node tissue. These receptors were collected from a female donor with breast cancer. Some clones in this sample may be carry-over from other donors' samples.

This clonotype was counted many times. This chain links TRBV6-1 with TRBJ2-2; 13 nucleotides line up with TRBD2. Germline loops: CDR1 MNHNS, CDR2 SASEGT. The CDR3 loop spans 16 amino acids. The V gene end was trimmed by 7 bases and the J gene end by 5 bases; junction bases not matched to a gene: 7. CDR3 nucleotide sequence: TGTGCCAGCAACTCGGGACTAGCGGGAATTACCGGGGAGCTGTTTTTT. Protein: CASNSGLAGITGELFF.

This clonotype was seen only a few times. This chain connects TRBV6-2 or TRBV6-3 to TRBJ2-1; D is uncertain. Germline-derived CDR1 and CDR2 are MNHEY and SVGEGT. V was clipped by 3 bases and J by 9 bases, with 12 bases between them. This CDR3 region has 13 residues. CDR3 in DNA: TGTGCCAGCAGTTATTCCGGAGCCAGTGAGCAGTTCTTC. Translated, it gives CASSYSGASEQFF.

There are many counts of this clonotype. The chain employs TRBV20-1 and TRBJ2-5; 10 bases align to TRBD2. The germline V gene has CDR1 DFQATT and CDR2 SNEGSKA (reference sequence). The CDR3 runs to 15 residues. After removal of 1 base from V and 5 bases from J, the junction contained 7 bases not matched to a gene. CDR3 region: CSARVGAGGGETQYF. DNA for the CDR3: TGCAGTGCTAGAGTGGGAGCGGGAGGGGGGGAGACCCAGTACTTC.

The chain employs TRBV4-3 and TRBJ2-1; D remains unclear. The CDR3 consists of 14 residues. Looked up from germline, CDR1 is LGHNA and CDR2 is YSLEER. The ends were cut back, 6 bases at V and 5 bases at J, with 14 bases in the middle. CDR3 residues: CASRLQTRNNEQFF. The CDR3 region has the DNA TGCGCCAGCAGACTCCAGACACGGAACAATGAGCAGTTCTTC.

This clonotype has a count of ten or more. The chain has TRBV11-2 and TRBJ1-5, with 7 bases matching TRBD1. The CDR3 contains 13 residues. CDR1 SGHAT and CDR2 FQNNGV come from the germline V gene. The J segment lost 16 bases and the V segment lost 1 base, leaving 10 bases of the junction unmatched. CDR3 bases: TGTGCCAGCAGCTTAGTTCGGGACAGCTTTCTACATTTT. This sequence encodes CASSLVRDSFLHF.

This clonotype appeared many times. The rearrangement links TRBV14 to TRBJ1-2, with D perhaps TRBD1 (5 bases). The ends were cut back, 0 bases at V and 7 bases at J, with 12 bases in the middle. The CDR3 contains 14 residues. Germline CDR1 and CDR2: SGHDN and FVKESK. CDR3 region: CASSQEAKGAGYTF. The CDR3 bases are TGTGCCAGCAGCCAAGAGGCTAAAGGGGCTGGCTACACCTTC.

This clonotype was counted many times. The chain links TRBV4-1 to TRBJ2-7, with 8 bases fitting TRBD2. Germline V gene lookup returns CDR1 MGHRA and CDR2 YSYEKL. This CDR3 region has 15 residues. V shed 1 base and J 3 bases; nucleotides not matched to a gene: 5. The CDR3 spells CASSQGEREIYEQYF. CDR3 coding DNA: TGCGCCAGCAGCCAAGGGGAGCGGGAGATCTACGAGCAGTACTTC.

Remarks on this clonotype: A read error may account for a junction end that differs from germline. V is TRBV12-3 or TRBV12-4 and J is TRBJ1-1; D gene unclear. The CDR3 has 13 amino acids. The CDR3 reads CASSLGRHTKAFF. DNA of the CDR3: TGTGCCAGCAGTTTAGGTAGGCACACTAAAGCTTTCTTT.

This clonotype occurred many times. The chain uses TRBV6-6 and TRBJ2-5, with 14 bases matching TRBD2. The CDR3 length is 17 residues. The trim removed 6 bases at V and 5 bases at J, leaving 11 bases unmatched. Germline V lookup: CDR1 MNHNY, CDR2 SVGAGI (reference sequence). CDR3 coding DNA: TGTGCCAGCAGCGAGGGACTAGCGGGAGTTGGTCAGGAGACCCAGTACTTC. Translation: CASSEGLAGVGQETQYF.

A word on this clonotype: A much more abundant neighbour one base away suggests this may be a read error. This sequence joins TRBV20-1 and TRBJ1-5; 7 nucleotides align to TRBD1. Germline V gene data show CDR1 as DFQATT and CDR2 as SNEGSKA (reference sequence). J lost 3 bases, V lost 0 bases, and 8 bases had no gene match. The CDR3 sequence is 16 residues long. The DNA of the CDR3 is TGCAGTGCTAGAGATGGGGGAAGGGGGCCCAATCAGCCCCAGCATTTT. Its protein product is CSARDGGRGPNQPQHF.

This clonotype showed up many times. The genes are TRBV29-1 and TRBJ2-7; the match to TRBD1 covers 11 bases. The length of the CDR3 is 15 residues. Germline trimming cut 6 bases from V and 3 bases from J; bases unmatched to any gene: 10. Per germline, CDR1 SQVTM and CDR2 ANQGSEA. The CDR3 reads CSVAGTGGTFYEQYF. The CDR3 DNA follows: TGCAGCGTAGCTGGGACAGGGGGAACCTTCTACGAGCAGTACTTC.

At least ten counts were recorded for this clonotype. The chain uses TRBV6-1 and TRBJ2-1; TRBD2 matches at 14 bases. The CDR3 has 14 residues. Germline values: CDR1 MNHNS, CDR2 SASEGT. J lost 14 bases, V lost 10 bases, and 13 bases had no gene match. CDR3 residues: CATTGTSGSQAEFF. The CDR3 nucleotides are TGTGCCACCACCGGGACTAGCGGGAGCCAAGCGGAGTTCTTC.

This clonotype was seen repeatedly, ten times or more. This rearrangement joins TRBV20-1 to TRBJ1-5; possibly TRBD1 for D (5 bases). This CDR3 is built from 14 residues. The ends were cut back, 6 bases at V and 0 bases at J, with 12 bases in the middle. Looked up from germline, CDR1 is DFQATT and CDR2 is SNEGSKA (reference sequence). Here the CDR3 reads CSAAGDGSNQPQHF. The DNA of the CDR3 is TGCAGTGCAGCCGGGGACGGTAGCAATCAGCCCCAGCATTTT.

The rearrangement joins TRBV12-3 or TRBV12-4 to TRBJ1-1; TRBD1 agrees at 7 bases. The CDR3 is 13 residues long. With V trimmed by 7 bases and J by 5 bases, 7 bases remained unmatched. DNA for the CDR3: TGTGCCAGCACCAGACAGGGAGGAACTGAAGCTTTCTTT. This codes for CASTRQGGTEAFF.

The chain joins TRBV20-1 to TRBJ1-3; 7 nucleotides line up with TRBD1. Germline CDR1 DFQATT, CDR2 SNEGSKA (reference sequence). V was pared by 3 bases and J by 6 bases, with 2 bases of the junction left unmatched. The CDR3 totals 12 residues. The CDR3 loop reads CSASTGANTIYF. CDR3 coding DNA: TGCAGTGCTAGTACAGGGGCAAACACCATATATTTT.

This chain links TRBV6-6 with TRBJ1-6; 9 positions agree with TRBD1. CDR1 is MNHNY and CDR2 is SVGAGI in the germline V gene (reference sequence). The V and J ends lost 5 bases and 7 bases, in that order; junction bases with no gene match: 9. The CDR3 is 16 amino acids. The CDR3, as DNA: TGTGCCAGCAGTGATAGGACCGGGACAGGGAATTCACCCCTCCACTTT. It yields the protein CASSDRTGTGNSPLHF.

The gene calls are TRBV18 and TRBJ1-2; D unclear. Germline V gives CDR1 KGHSH, CDR2 LQKENI. V was cut by 3 bases and J by 0 bases, with 11 bases left in between. The CDR3 loop spans 15 amino acids. CDR3 nucleotides: TGTGCCAGCTCACCCGAGGCAGCCACTAACTATGGCTACACCTTC. Translated: CASSPEAATNYGYTF.

This clonotype was seen only a few times. The rearrangement uses TRBV6-4 and TRBJ2-3, with TRBD2 matching over 8 bases. The CDR3 sequence is 16 residues long. Germline CDR1 and CDR2: MRHNA and SNTAGT. With 0 bases clipped from V and 8 bases from J, the junction kept 10 bases outside the gene matches. The CDR3 DNA is TGTGCCAGCAGTGACTCGACGGGAGGGGGGGCAGGTACGCAGTATTTT. Protein product: CASSDSTGGGAGTQYF.

This clonotype has a count of ten or more. The rearrangement links TRBV24-1 to TRBJ2-1; no clear D gene. There are 13 residues in the CDR3. CDR1 and CDR2 from the germline V gene are KGHDR and SFDVKD. Trimming took 9 bases from V and 0 from J, leaving 8 bases between them. The CDR3: CATESSSYNEQFF. CDR3 in DNA: TGTGCCACCGAAAGCAGCTCCTACAATGAGCAGTTCTTC.

This clonotype was counted ten times or more. In DNA form, the CDR3 reads TGTGCCACCAGACTAGCGGGAGCAGTAGCAGATACGCAGTATTTT. Residues: CATRLAGAVADTQYF. The V call is TRBV24-1, the J call TRBJ2-3, with 11 bases matching TRBD2. The CDR3 sequence is 15 residues long. The ends lost 7 bases at V and 4 bases at J; junction bases unmatched: 6. In germline, CDR1 is KGHDR, CDR2 SFDVKD.

The rearrangement uses TRBV3-1 and TRBJ1-2, with a weak D call TRBD1 (5 bases). Germline CDR1 is LGHDT and CDR2 is YNNKEL (reference sequence). Trimming took 2 bases from V and 4 from J, leaving 8 bases between them. The CDR3 length is 13 residues. The CDR3 sequence: CASSQRGPYGYTF. As DNA, the CDR3 is TGTGCCAGCAGCCAACGGGGCCCCTATGGCTACACCTTC.

The gene calls are TRBV6-6 and TRBJ1-2, with 11 bases matching TRBD1. Germline CDR1 MNHNY, CDR2 SVGAGI (reference sequence). V lost 6 bases and J lost 9; bases outside the gene matches: 6. This CDR3 spans 13 amino acids. Written as DNA, the CDR3 is TGTGCCAGCAGATTGGACAGGGGGCTCAGCTACACCTTC. It translates to CASRLDRGLSYTF.

This clonotype showed up just a few times. Relative to the germline gene, one junction end is altered; a read error may explain this. The V gene is TRBV12-3 or TRBV12-4, the J gene TRBJ2-1; 14 bases align to TRBD2. This CDR3 region has 18 residues. The CDR3 coding sequence is TGTGCCAGCAGTCCGACCACCCCAGGGGGGACTAGCGGGAGTATACGGCTCTTC. This translates into CASSPTTPGGTSGSIRLF.

As for this clonotype: A much bigger clone sits one base away, suggesting this may be a read error. The CDR3 does not close with the conserved phenylalanine or tryptophan, likely indicating a read error. The gene calls are TRBV7-9 and TRBJ1-6; D not resolved. This CDR3 has 12 residues. Germline V gives CDR1 SEHNR, CDR2 FQNEAQ (reference sequence). V was pared by 6 bases and J by 7 bases, with 7 bases between. The CDR3 here is CASRPLNSPLHL. CDR3 in DNA: TGTGCCAGCAGACCCCTAAATTCACCCCTCCACCTT.

As regards this clonotype: A clone one base away is much larger, so this may be a read error. The chain joins TRBV5-4 to TRBJ2-1; tentatively, D is TRBD1 (6 bases). CDR1 SGHNT and CDR2 YYREEE come from the germline V gene (reference sequence). This CDR3 is built from 16 residues. V lost 0 bases, J lost 2 bases, and 12 bases lay in between. The CDR3 loop is CASSLDRAGTYNEQFF. In nucleotides, the CDR3 is TGTGCCAGCAGCTTGGACAGGGCTGGGACCTACAATGAGCAGTTCTTC.

In this sample, this clonotype turned up many times. This chain connects TRBV7-8 to TRBJ2-7; D unresolved. The CDR3 runs 12 residues. Germline V gene lookup returns CDR1 SGHVS and CDR2 FQNEAQ. Trimming pared 1 base from V and 6 bases from J, leaving 7 bases between. The DNA for the CDR3 is TGTGCCAGCAGCTTAGAGGGAATCGAGCAGTACTTC. It codes for CASSLEGIEQYF.

Many counts were recorded for this clonotype. The rearrangement uses TRBV5-8 and TRBJ1-3; D gene unclear. This CDR3 spans 14 amino acids. Germline V CDR1 and CDR2: SGHTS, YDEGEE. V lost 3 bases to trimming and J lost 2 bases, with 9 bases between them. The chain's CDR3 is CASSYSITGNTIYF. CDR3 in DNA: TGTGCCAGCAGCTACTCGATTACTGGAAACACCATATATTTT.

About this clonotype: A junction boundary mismatches the germline segment, possibly from a read error. The rearrangement uses TRBV14 and TRBJ2-2; the D gene could be TRBD1 or TRBD2 (5 bases each). CDR3 length equals 15 residues. From germline, CDR1 is SGHDN and CDR2 FVKESK. CDR3 nucleotide sequence: TGTGCCGGCAGCCTACGACTCACGGGGACCGGGGAGCTGCTTTTT. It translates to CAGSLRLTGTGELLF.

J is TRBJ1-2 and V is TRBV27; 7 positions agree with TRBD1. Trimming at V came to 4 bases and at J to 8 bases, leaving 7 bases not matched to a gene. Germline assignment: CDR1 MNHEY and CDR2 SMNVEV (reference sequence). The CDR3 contains 13 residues. CDR3: CASSSDRFGGYTF. CDR3 nucleotide sequence: TGTGCCAGCAGTTCGGACAGGTTCGGCGGCTACACCTTC.